This T cell receptor beta chain was documented in a study of shared clonotypes between healthy human individuals. Study-wide context: Three plates each covered CD4 naive and memory; CD8 naive two, CD8 memory one.

About this clone itself: Antigen: not known. Distinct nucleotide sequences in the sample also encode this CDR3.

Trimming cost V 5 bases and J 2 bases, with 7 bases left between them. The CDR3 is made up of 13 amino acids. Germline V gives CDR1 SEHNR, CDR2 FQNEAQ (reference sequence). Overall study results and limits: Only blood was sampled; tissue repertoires likely differ.

Genomic DNA belonging to each subset was distributed in equal measure over several immunoSEQ plates. Only in-frame clones appear in the TCRdb table, and some are missing; sequencing was by immunoSEQ multiplex PCR. The table includes about a million clones, about 80% detected once. This sequence originates from a man aged 18 to 35 in good health. This chain links TRBV7-9 with TRBJ1-3; a possible D gene is TRBD1 (6 bases). Sequenced material: memory CD4+ T cells sorted from blood. Subset noted: CD45RA-negative fraction. CDR3 nucleotides: TGTGCCAGCAGCCCAGGGGCTGGAAACACCATATATTTT. Protein product: CASSPGAGNTIYF. Looking up the rest from reference TRBV7-9 and TRBJ1-3 gives the full variable domain: DTGVSQNPRHKITKRGQNVTFRCDPISEHNRLYWYRQTLGQGPEFLTYFQNEAQLEKSRLLSDRFSAERPKGSFSTLEIQRTEQGDSAMYLCASSPGAGNTIYFGEGSWLTVV.